The 32 T cell receptor beta chains given below trace back to one sample, sequenced in a study of T cell repertoires in cytomegalovirus infection. TCRdb re-analysed the reads in MiXCR, keeping a single row per CDR3 protein. Among about 80,000 distinct CDR3 sequences listed, 3% to 4.5% were seen once. Source material: PBMCs. These receptor sequences come from a human donor in good health (CMV status not recorded). Some clones in this sample may be carry-over from other donors' samples.

This clonotype was found many times. The chain combines TRBV7-9 with TRBJ2-7; D not resolved. The V and J ends lost 5 bases and 3 bases respectively, with 5 bases between them. Looked up from germline, CDR1 is SEHNR and CDR2 is FQNEAQ (reference sequence). The CDR3 is 11 residues long. The CDR3 spells CASSHSYEQYF. The CDR3 bases are TGTGCCAGCAGCCACAGCTACGAGCAGTACTTC.

This clonotype was recorded many times. V usage is TRBV27 and J usage is TRBJ2-3; D gene unclear. Trimming removed 5 bases from V and 6 bases from J, with 9 bases in between. The CDR3 spans 12 residues. In germline, CDR1 is MNHEY, CDR2 SMNVEV (reference sequence). In DNA form, the CDR3 reads TGTGCCAGCAGTACGACCTACGATACGCAGTATTTT. It codes for CASSTTYDTQYF.

This clonotype was seen many times. The chain carries TRBV7-2 and TRBJ1-5; D remains unclear. This CDR3 is built from 13 residues. V shed 8 bases and J shed 3 bases, with 11 bases lying between them. CDR1 and CDR2 (germline): SGHTA, FQGNSA. The chain's CDR3 is CASARNANQPQHF. CDR3 DNA: TGTGCCAGCGCGAGGAACGCCAATCAGCCCCAGCATTTT.

This clonotype appeared many times. This sequence joins TRBV29-1 and TRBJ1-1; TRBD1 aligns across 8 bases. The junction had 7 bases not matched to a gene; V was cut back by 7 bases and J by 3 bases. This CDR3 spans 13 amino acids. CDR1 is SQVTM, CDR2 ANQGSEA, per germline. CDR3 in DNA: TGCAGCGGCAGGGACAGGTTGGACACTGAAGCTTTCTTT. Its translation is CSGRDRLDTEAFF.

The table lists this clonotype with many counts. V gene TRBV4-3 combines with J gene TRBJ2-3; 7 nucleotides match TRBD2. The V gene's germline CDR1 is LGHNA and CDR2 YSLEER. After removal of 4 bases from V and 4 bases from J, the junction contained 8 bases not matched to a gene. CDR3 length equals 15 residues. The CDR3 sequence is CASSLQRGSSDTQYF. The CDR3 nucleotides read TGCGCCAGCAGCCTTCAGCGGGGATCATCAGATACGCAGTATTTT.

Worth noting for this clonotype: A read error may explain this, as a much larger clone is one base away. The J gene is TRBJ2-7, the V gene TRBV13; D not certain. The germline V gene encodes CDR1 PRHDT and CDR2 FYEKMQ (reference sequence). The CDR3 has 14 amino acids. The CDR3 nucleotides are TGTGCCATCAGCCCTAGGCCTGGCAGCTACGAGCAGTACTTC. This sequence encodes CAISPRPGSYEQYF.

Many counts were recorded for this clonotype. The chain combines TRBV5-4 with TRBJ2-1, with 11 bases aligning to TRBD1. V was pared by 5 bases and J by 3 bases, with 10 bases of the junction left unmatched. CDR1 and CDR2 (germline): SGHNT, YYREEE (reference sequence). This CDR3 contains 17 residues. CDR3 nucleotide sequence: TGTGCCAGCAGGTTGCGATCCGGGACAGGGGGCTACAATGAGCAGTTCTTC. It translates to CASRLRSGTGGYNEQFF.

V is TRBV7-2 and J is TRBJ2-3, with TRBD2 matching over 10 bases. Per germline, CDR1 SGHTA and CDR2 FQGNSA. With V trimmed by 6 bases and J by 5 bases, 8 bases remained unmatched. The CDR3 contains 15 residues. The CDR3: CASSSTSGDGDTQYF. Written as DNA, the CDR3 is TGTGCCAGCAGTTCCACTAGCGGGGATGGAGATACGCAGTATTTT.

This clonotype was seen many times. The gene calls are TRBV7-9 and TRBJ1-5; the match to TRBD1 covers 7 bases. The length of the CDR3 is 14 residues. V shed 5 bases and J 1 base; nucleotides not matched to a gene: 2. Germline CDR1 reads SEHNR; CDR2 reads FQNEAQ (reference sequence). CDR3 sequence: CASSRGQSNQPQHF. DNA for the CDR3: TGTGCCAGCAGCCGGGGACAGAGCAATCAGCCCCAGCATTTT.

This clonotype was counted many times. The DNA for the CDR3 is TGCGCCAGCAGCTGGACTAGCGGATACAATGAGCAGTTCTTC. Protein: CASSWTSGYNEQFF. The chain is built from TRBV5-1 and TRBJ2-1; 10 positions match TRBD2. CDR1 SGHRS and CDR2 YFSETQ come from the germline V gene. The CDR3 contains 14 residues. V was pared by 3 bases and J by 4 bases, with 1 base of the junction left unmatched.

This clonotype was observed many times. This sequence joins TRBV7-8 and TRBJ1-2, with TRBD1 matching over 7 bases. Germline V gene data show CDR1 as SGHVS and CDR2 as FQNEAQ. The CDR3 has 15 amino acids. J was trimmed by 5 bases and V by 1 base; bases with no gene match: 7. This chain's CDR3 is CASSLGRDSFYGYTF. CDR3 nucleotide sequence: TGTGCCAGCAGCTTAGGGAGGGACAGCTTTTATGGCTACACCTTC.

At least ten counts were recorded for this clonotype. This sequence joins TRBV19 and TRBJ2-7, with D tentatively TRBD1 (7 bases). The CDR3 is 14 residues long. The germline gives CDR1 LNHDA, CDR2 SQIVND (reference sequence). The V gene lost 4 bases and the J gene lost 2 bases, with 12 bases spanning the gap. In DNA form, the CDR3 reads TGTGCCAGTAGTAGCGGGACAGTTCCCTACGAGCAGTACTTC. Protein: CASSSGTVPYEQYF.

In its sample, this clonotype was seen many times. This chain connects TRBV4-1 to TRBJ1-5, with 8 nucleotides matching TRBD1. In germline, CDR1 is MGHRA, CDR2 YSYEKL. Trimming removed 4 bases from V and 3 bases from J; junction bases left unmatched: 8. This CDR3 has 16 residues. Written as DNA, the CDR3 is TGCGCCAGCAGCCTTGGTCCGGGACAGGTCAATCAGCCCCAGCATTTT. It specifies CASSLGPGQVNQPQHF.

This clonotype showed up many times. CDR3: CASSLAGPRETQYF. Written as DNA, the CDR3 is TGTGCCAGCTCACTAGCGGGGCCCAGGGAGACCCAGTACTTC. This rearrangement joins TRBV28 to TRBJ2-5, with 10 bases identical to TRBD2. Germline CDR1 MDHEN, CDR2 SYDVKM. The CDR3 covers 14 residues. J lost 5 bases, V lost 8 bases, and 8 bases had no gene match.

This clonotype was seen ten or more times. This chain links TRBV2 with TRBJ1-5; D unclear. In germline, CDR1 is SNHLY, CDR2 FYNNEI. The CDR3 length is 13 residues. The ends were cut back, 4 bases at V and 5 bases at J, with 9 bases in the middle. The CDR3 coding sequence is TGTGCCAGCAGTGCAGGTAACGATCAGCCCCAGCATTTT. It encodes CASSAGNDQPQHF.

Many counts were recorded for this clonotype. The rearrangement uses TRBV6-1 and TRBJ1-5; the D is unclear. Germline V gene data show CDR1 as MNHNS and CDR2 as SASEGT. The ends were cut back, 2 bases at V and 1 base at J, with 6 bases in the middle. The CDR3 is made up of 14 amino acids. CDR3 in DNA: TGTGCCAGCAGTGAACGAGGCAGCAATCAGCCCCAGCATTTT. Amino acid sequence: CASSERGSNQPQHF.

The sample holds many counts of this clonotype. The V and J genes are TRBV6-2 or TRBV6-3 and TRBJ2-1; D gene ambiguous. The V end was cut by 0 bases, the J end by 14 bases, with 8 bases between. The germline V gene encodes CDR1 MNHEY and CDR2 SVGEGT. The CDR3 loop spans 11 amino acids. DNA for the CDR3: TGTGCCAGCAGTTACTCGCTAGTGGAGTTCTTC. Translating gives CASSYSLVEFF.

This clonotype was seen ten or more times. V and J are TRBV7-8 and TRBJ1-2, with D possibly being TRBD1 (5 bases). The V end lost 1 base, the J end lost 5 bases, and 11 bases lay between the germline ends. Germline CDR1 reads SGHVS; CDR2 reads FQNEAQ. The CDR3 consists of 14 residues. CDR3 loop: CASSLGQLLYGYTF. In DNA form, the CDR3 reads TGTGCCAGCAGCTTAGGACAGCTGTTATATGGCTACACCTTC.

This clonotype has at least ten counts. The CDR3 nucleotides are TGTGCCACCAGCAGAGACGGGGGAGAAAAACTGTTTTTT. This codes for CATSRDGGEKLFF. The chain recombines TRBV15 with TRBJ1-4; TRBD1 is a possible D gene (5 bases). V lost 0 bases and J 8 bases, leaving 7 bases between the germline ends. This CDR3 is built from 13 residues. Germline CDR1 is LNHNV and CDR2 is YYDKDF (reference sequence).

The J gene is TRBJ2-1, the V gene TRBV20-1; D remains ambiguous. The V gene's germline CDR1 is DFQATT and CDR2 SNEGSKA (reference sequence). CDR3 size: 9 residues. The DNA of the CDR3 is TGCACAACCCACGATAAGCAGTTCTTC. Its protein is CTTHDKQFF.

This clonotype was observed many times. This chain links TRBV2 with TRBJ1-5; no clear D. The CDR3 covers 14 residues. V was clipped by 7 bases and J by 1 base, with 11 bases between them. CDR1 and CDR2 (germline): SNHLY, FYNNEI. The CDR3 reads CASNRWVSNQPQHF. Here the CDR3 DNA reads TGTGCCAGCAATCGTTGGGTCAGCAATCAGCCCCAGCATTTT.

This clonotype has ten or more counts. V gene TRBV4-3 combines with J gene TRBJ1-1; D gene uncertain. Between the trimmed V and J ends, which lost 3 bases and 2 bases, there was a span of 10 bases. Germline CDR1 is LGHNA and CDR2 is YSLEER. CDR3 length equals 14 residues. The CDR3 reads CASSHQVGNTEAFF. The DNA of the CDR3 is TGCGCCAGCAGCCACCAGGTTGGAAACACTGAAGCTTTCTTT.

This clonotype was observed at least ten times. This rearrangement joins TRBV3-1 to TRBJ2-1, with 8 bases identical to TRBD1. The CDR3 length is 16 residues. CDR1 is LGHDT and CDR2 is YNNKEL in the germline V gene (reference sequence). The J segment lost 4 bases and the V segment lost 0 bases, leaving 5 bases of the junction unmatched. The chain's CDR3 is CASSQDSGGRYNEQFF. The CDR3 coding sequence is TGTGCCAGCAGCCAAGACTCAGGGGGCCGATACAATGAGCAGTTCTTC.

This clonotype was observed at least ten times. The gene calls are TRBV14 and TRBJ1-2; tentative D call: TRBD1 (5 bases). The CDR3 extends over 14 amino acids. Germline loops: CDR1 SGHDN, CDR2 FVKESK. Trimming took off 6 bases at V and 8 bases at J, with 19 bases between the two ends. CDR3 coding DNA: TGTGCCAGCAGTCCCGGGACGGCCGTCTTGGGCTACACCTTC. Translation: CASSPGTAVLGYTF.

This clonotype occurred many times. The chain combines TRBV7-2 with TRBJ2-5; D not certain. This CDR3 is 14 amino acids long. CDR1 SGHTA and CDR2 FQGNSA come from the germline V gene. Trimming shortened V by 5 bases and J by 2 bases, and 12 bases separated the two germline ends. The CDR3 loop reads CASSPPSVQETQYF. The CDR3 region has the DNA TGTGCCAGCAGCCCGCCCAGCGTACAAGAGACCCAGTACTTC.

This clonotype has ten or more counts. The genes are TRBV7-2 and TRBJ1-1; no clear D gene. Trimming took off 3 bases at V and 1 base at J, with 12 bases between the two ends. There are 15 residues in the CDR3. Looked up from germline, CDR1 is SGHTA and CDR2 is FQGNSA. CDR3 sequence: CASSFRAQANTEAFF. CDR3 sequence (DNA): TGTGCCAGCAGCTTCCGGGCCCAGGCGAACACTGAAGCTTTCTTT.

This clonotype was seen ten or more times. The CDR3 bases are TGCAGTGCTAGTCCGGGACAGGGATCTAATTCACCCCTCCACTTT. It specifies CSASPGQGSNSPLHF. This sequence joins TRBV20-1 and TRBJ1-6, with 9 bases fitting TRBD1. Germline CDR1 is DFQATT and CDR2 is SNEGSKA (reference sequence). The CDR3 sequence is 15 residues long. V gave up 3 bases and J gave up 6 bases; unmatched junction bases: 6.

This clonotype was observed at least ten times. This chain links TRBV11-2 with TRBJ2-5, with D hard to call. With 0 bases removed from V and 4 bases from J, the gap between germline ends came to 6 bases. Per the germline V gene, CDR1 is SGHAT and CDR2 is FQNNGV. The CDR3 is 13 amino acids. In nucleotides, the CDR3 is TGTGCCAGCAGCTTAGATAGGACAGAGACCCAGTACTTC. It is translated as CASSLDRTETQYF.

This clonotype was observed many times. The chain employs TRBV7-8 and TRBJ1-3, with no clear D. The length of the CDR3 is 13 residues. CDR1 is SGHVS and CDR2 is FQNEAQ in the germline V gene. The ends were cut back, 2 bases at V and 7 bases at J, with 9 bases in the middle. As DNA, the CDR3 is TGTGCCAGCAGCTTAAGTGGGCGGAACACCATATATTTT. This sequence encodes CASSLSGRNTIYF.

The sample holds many counts of this clonotype. V is TRBV19 and J is TRBJ1-4, with TRBD1 matching over 10 bases. V lost 7 bases and J lost 5; bases outside the gene matches: 4. Germline V lookup: CDR1 LNHDA, CDR2 SQIVND (reference sequence). The CDR3 runs to 14 residues. The CDR3 coding sequence is TGTGCCAGTACCGCGGACAGGGGGAATGAAAAACTGTTTTTT. Its protein is CASTADRGNEKLFF.

Ten or more counts support this clonotype. The chain has TRBV4-3 and TRBJ2-1; D gene uncertain. Germline V gives CDR1 LGHNA, CDR2 YSLEER. The CDR3 sequence is 13 residues long. The ends were cut back, 0 bases at V and 9 bases at J, with 9 bases in the middle. For the CDR3, the DNA is TGCGCCAGCAGCCAAGAAGGCGGCCTTGAGCAGTTCTTC. It translates to CASSQEGGLEQFF.

At least ten counts were recorded for this clonotype. V and J are TRBV7-9 and TRBJ2-7, with D perhaps TRBD2 (6 bases). V dropped 0 bases and J dropped 2 bases, with 11 bases sitting between them. The germline gives CDR1 SEHNR, CDR2 FQNEAQ (reference sequence). This CDR3 has 15 residues. CDR3 in DNA: TGTGCCAGCAGCTTAGCGGAGCGGGTGGCCTACGAGCAGTACTTC. This translates into CASSLAERVAYEQYF.